The clone carrying this T cell receptor beta chain turned up a few times. This specimen belongs to a study of blood T cell repertoires in COVID-19. Study-wide background: From the United States, Italy and Spain came samples of acute and convalescent COVID-19.

The authors' processing: By means of reference gene primer amplification, nucleated cell counts were estimated. Profiled with immunoSEQ multiplex PCR; TCRdb holds only in-frame clones, not every one. V and J calls and clone size come straight from that table; D and trimming were deduced from the DNA. The sample contains hundreds of thousands of clones, around nine tenths of which appear only once. CDR3 size: 15 residues. Unmatched junction bases numbered 10, after V lost 5 bases and J lost 3 bases. Per germline, CDR1 SEHNR and CDR2 FQNEAQ (reference sequence). The rearrangement links TRBV7-9 to TRBJ2-7; the match to TRBD2 covers 7 bases. Sequencing was done on a sample of PBMCs or T cells enriched from blood (not recorded which). This receptor was identified in an older woman in a cohort exposed to, infected with or recovered from COVID-19 (not recorded which). The chain's CDR3 is CASSRTSERGYEQYF. The CDR3 DNA is TGTGCCAGCAGCCGAACTAGCGAGAGAGGCTACGAGCAGTACTTC.